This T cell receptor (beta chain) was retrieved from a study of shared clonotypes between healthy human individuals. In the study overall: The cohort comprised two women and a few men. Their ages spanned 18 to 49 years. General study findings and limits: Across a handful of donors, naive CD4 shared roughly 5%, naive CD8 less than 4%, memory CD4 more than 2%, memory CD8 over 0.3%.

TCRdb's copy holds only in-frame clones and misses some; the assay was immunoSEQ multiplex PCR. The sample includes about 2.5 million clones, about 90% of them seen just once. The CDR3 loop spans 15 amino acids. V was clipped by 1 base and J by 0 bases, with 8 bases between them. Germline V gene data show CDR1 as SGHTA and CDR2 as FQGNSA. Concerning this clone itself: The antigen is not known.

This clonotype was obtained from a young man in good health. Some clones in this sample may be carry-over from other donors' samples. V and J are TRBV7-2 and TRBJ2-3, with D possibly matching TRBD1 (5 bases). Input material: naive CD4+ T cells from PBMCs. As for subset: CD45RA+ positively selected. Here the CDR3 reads CASSLEGASTDTQYF. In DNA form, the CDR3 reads TGTGCCAGCAGCTTAGAAGGGGCCAGCACAGATACGCAGTATTTT. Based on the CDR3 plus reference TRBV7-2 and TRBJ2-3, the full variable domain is GAGVSQSPSNKVTEKGKDVELRCDPISGHTALYWYRQSLGQGLEFLIYFQGNSAPDKSGLPSDRFSAERTGGSVSTLTIQRTQQEDSAVYLCASSLEGASTDTQYFGPGTRLTVL.